These 18 T cell receptor beta chains were all obtained from the same sample, sequenced in a study of technical replicates of blood from a few donors. Profiling relied on immunoSEQ multiplex PCR, and the TCRdb table lists in-frame clones only, not all of them. Among under 85,000 clones listed, almost 98% were seen once. Sequencing used T cells isolated from PBMCs. The source is a human donor in good health.

This chain uses TRBV18 with TRBJ1-6, with 8 bases aligning to TRBD1. The CDR3 runs to 14 residues. The V and J ends lost 4 bases and 7 bases, in that order; junction bases with no gene match: 3. The V gene's germline CDR1 is KGHSH and CDR2 LQKENI. The CDR3 sequence: CASSLQGENSPLHF. In nucleotides, the CDR3 is TGTGCCAGCTCACTACAGGGGGAAAATTCACCCCTCCACTTT. The full variable domain, its missing parts supplied by reference TRBV18 and TRBJ1-6, is NAGVMQNPRHLVRRRGQEARLRCSPMKGHSHVYWYRQLPEEGLKFMVYLQKENIIDESGMPKERFSAEFPKEGPSILRIQQVVRGDSAAYFCASSLQGENSPLHFGNGTRLTVT.

The chain is built from TRBV6-5 and TRBJ1-5; no definite D call. Per germline, CDR1 MNHEY and CDR2 SVGAGI. This CDR3 contains 15 residues. Deletions cut 0 bases from V and 5 bases from J, with 11 bases between. CDR3 amino acids: CASSYSWRGDQPQHF. The CDR3 DNA reads as TGTGCCAGCAGTTACTCATGGAGAGGTGATCAGCCCCAGCATTTT.

The V call is TRBV10-2, the J call TRBJ2-7, with 9 bases that match TRBD2. Per the germline V gene, CDR1 is WSHSY and CDR2 is SAAADI. After removal of 9 bases from V and 2 bases from J, the junction contained 8 bases not matched to a gene. The CDR3 is 14 amino acids. For the CDR3, the DNA is TGCGCCAGTCAAATAGCGGGAGATGCCTACGAGCAGTACTTC. Encoded protein: CASQIAGDAYEQYF.

In its sample, this clone was seen once. The CDR3, as DNA: TGTGCCAGCAGTGCCGATGGGGCGGGACGTGGAGGCTACACCTTC. This encodes CASSADGAGRGGYTF. This chain joins TRBV6-4 and TRBJ1-2; D may be TRBD1 (5 bases). Germline values: CDR1 MRHNA, CDR2 SNTAGT. CDR3 size: 15 residues. Deletions cut 4 bases from V and 8 bases from J, with 20 bases between.

The chain links TRBV7-7 to TRBJ1-3, with 7 bases identical to TRBD1. The V and J ends lost 3 bases and 4 bases, in that order; junction bases with no gene match: 6. CDR1 SSHAT and CDR2 FNYEAQ come from the germline V gene (reference sequence). The CDR3 runs 15 residues. The CDR3 sequence is CASSLTGLAGNTIYF. CDR3 coding DNA: TGTGCCAGCAGCTTGACAGGGCTTGCGGGAAACACCATATATTTT.

V usage is TRBV15 and J usage is TRBJ1-2; 9 bases line up with TRBD1. This CDR3 is 16 amino acids long. Looked up from germline, CDR1 is LNHNV and CDR2 is YYDKDF (reference sequence). V was pared by 5 bases and J by 6 bases, with 13 bases of the junction left unmatched. CDR3 coding DNA: TGTGCCACCAGCTCCCGTTCCGGGACAGGGATCAATGGCTACACCTTC. The encoded protein is CATSSRSGTGINGYTF.

The rearrangement joins TRBV4-1 to TRBJ2-3, with 10 bases aligning to TRBD2. Per the germline V gene, CDR1 is MGHRA and CDR2 is YSYEKL. This CDR3 spans 16 amino acids. The V segment lost 1 base and the J segment 2 bases; nucleotides outside the gene matches: 3. This CDR3 is CASSQGAGGNTDTQYF. CDR3 bases: TGCGCCAGCAGCCAAGGAGCGGGGGGGAACACAGATACGCAGTATTTT.

The gene calls are TRBV4-1 and TRBJ2-1; 8 bases are shared with TRBD2. CDR1 is MGHRA and CDR2 is YSYEKL in the germline V gene. This CDR3 comprises 16 residues. Unmatched junction bases numbered 9, after V lost 0 bases and J lost 8 bases. Written as DNA, the CDR3 is TGCGCCAGCAGCCAAGATCTGAGCGGGGGTAGGTATGAGCAGTTCTTC. Its translation: CASSQDLSGGRYEQFF.

This clone has just one count. DNA of the CDR3: TGCAGCGTTGAGTTCCCTGGAGGGCAGCCCCAGCATTTT. Amino acids: CSVEFPGGQPQHF. The genes are TRBV29-1 and TRBJ1-5; no clear D gene. The V gene's germline CDR1 is SQVTM and CDR2 ANQGSEA. The CDR3 covers 13 residues. V lost 3 bases, J lost 7 bases, and 13 bases lay in between.

This chain connects TRBV11-3 to TRBJ1-2; 8 nucleotides align to TRBD1. The J segment lost 2 bases and the V segment lost 0 bases, leaving 5 bases of the junction unmatched. Germline CDR1 is SGHNT and CDR2 is YENEEA. CDR3 length: 16 amino acids. The CDR3 DNA is TGTGCCAGCAGCTTAGAGGGTCGACAGGGGAACTATGGCTACACCTTC. Amino acid sequence: CASSLEGRQGNYGYTF.

This chain uses TRBV2 with TRBJ2-4, with 7 bases fitting TRBD1. Germline-derived CDR1 and CDR2 are SNHLY and FYNNEI. The length of the CDR3 is 14 residues. J lost 3 bases, V lost 4 bases, and 3 bases had no gene match. The CDR3 DNA reads TGTGCCAGCAGTGGACAGGGTGGCAAAAACATTCAGTACTTC. This codes for CASSGQGGKNIQYF.

The rearrangement uses TRBV5-1 and TRBJ1-2, with D possibly matching TRBD1 (6 bases). Germline lookup yields CDR1 SGHRS and CDR2 YFSETQ. V lost 4 bases and J lost 6, with 19 bases in between. There are 15 residues in the CDR3. In DNA form, the CDR3 reads TGCGCCAGCAGCGCGACAGGAGCGGAAGAGCATGGCTACACCTTC. This encodes CASSATGAEEHGYTF.

The chain couples TRBV2 to TRBJ1-1; TRBD1 aligns across 7 bases. Looked up from germline, CDR1 is SNHLY and CDR2 is FYNNEI. The length of the CDR3 is 12 residues. Unmatched junction bases numbered 0, after V lost 7 bases and J lost 1 base. CDR3: CASNRGNTEAFF. CDR3 in DNA: TGTGCCAGCAACAGGGGGAACACTGAAGCTTTCTTT.

The chain combines TRBV25-1 with TRBJ2-7; 8 bases agree with TRBD2. Germline-derived CDR1 and CDR2 are MGHDK and SYGVNS. V shed 4 bases and J 1 base; nucleotides not matched to a gene: 9. This CDR3 is 16 amino acids long. CDR3 nucleotides: TGTGCCAGCAGTGCATCAAGAGCGGGAGTGTCCTACGAGCAGTACTTC. Amino acids: CASSASRAGVSYEQYF.

This sequence joins TRBV5-1 and TRBJ2-7; no reliable D call. The CDR3 covers 12 residues. Germline V gene sequence: CDR1 SGHRS, CDR2 YFSETQ. Trimming took off 4 bases at V and 2 bases at J, with 7 bases between the two ends. CDR3 loop: CASSHFTYEQYF. DNA of the CDR3: TGCGCCAGCAGCCATTTCACCTACGAGCAGTACTTC.

The chain recombines TRBV2 with TRBJ2-1, with 10 bases lining up with TRBD2. V was pared by 11 bases and J by 3 bases, with 10 bases of the junction left unmatched. Per germline, CDR1 SNHLY and CDR2 FYNNEI. The length of the CDR3 is 15 residues. The CDR3 sequence: CAGGEGLAYYNEQFF. The CDR3 DNA sequence: TGTGCCGGGGGGGAGGGACTAGCGTACTACAATGAGCAGTTCTTC.

This chain uses TRBV7-9 with TRBJ2-7; 9 bases are shared with TRBD1. Unmatched junction bases numbered 12, after V lost 4 bases and J lost 5 bases. The germline CDR1 and CDR2 sequences are SEHNR and FQNEAQ (reference sequence). CDR3 length: 16 amino acids. CDR3 DNA: TGTGCCAGCAGCTCTCGGACAGGGGCCGGGGGCGACGAGCAGTACTTC. This sequence encodes CASSSRTGAGGDEQYF.

The rearrangement links TRBV15 to TRBJ2-2, with 8 bases fitting TRBD1. The CDR3 has 16 residues. The junction had 7 bases not matched to a gene; V was cut back by 1 base and J by 6 bases. The germline CDR1 and CDR2 sequences are LNHNV and YYDKDF (reference sequence). The CDR3 loop is CATSRGGQVGSGELFF. CDR3 sequence (DNA): TGTGCCACCAGCAGAGGGGGACAGGTGGGATCCGGGGAGCTGTTTTTT.